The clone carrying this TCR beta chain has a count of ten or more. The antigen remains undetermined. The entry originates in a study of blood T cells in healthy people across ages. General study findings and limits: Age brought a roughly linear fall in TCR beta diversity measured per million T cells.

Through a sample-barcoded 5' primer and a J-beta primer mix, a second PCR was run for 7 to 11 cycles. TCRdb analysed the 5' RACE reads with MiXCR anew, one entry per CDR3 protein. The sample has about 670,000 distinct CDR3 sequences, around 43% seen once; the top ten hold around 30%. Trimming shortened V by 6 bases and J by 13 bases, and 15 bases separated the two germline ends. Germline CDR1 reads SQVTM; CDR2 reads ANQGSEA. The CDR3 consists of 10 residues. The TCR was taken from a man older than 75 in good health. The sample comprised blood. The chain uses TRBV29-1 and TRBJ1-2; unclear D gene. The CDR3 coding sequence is TGCAGCGTCGAGACAATTGAGGCCACCTTC. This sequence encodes CSVETIEATF.